The present T cell receptor (beta chain) was sequenced within a study of regulatory T cells in long-lasting Graves disease. Study in general: Over 5 years on antithyroid drugs plus positive TSH receptor antibodies marked Graves' disease as persistent.

As regards this clonotype: Its specificity is unknown.

Trimming took 5 bases from V and 5 from J, leaving 12 bases between them. The germline gives CDR1 LGHNT, CDR2 FRNRAP. The CDR3 consists of 13 residues. General observations from the study: Small numbers of samples may have cut accuracy.

Sample time point: persistent/refractory GD, antithyroid drugs over 5 years with positive TRAb. The TCR library was made from RNA extracted from PBMCs. Each patient gave approximately 9.6 milliliters of EDTA-anticoagulated peripheral blood. Relying on iRepertoire HTBI primers and Arm-PCR of CDR3 regions, the team built TCR beta libraries. TCRdb recomputed calls from the multiplex PCR reads with MiXCR, one row per CDR3 protein. This sample yields 350,000 to 450,000 distinct CDR3 sequences, of which under 25% are seen a single time; around 20% belongs to the top ten. The V gene is TRBV12-5, the J gene TRBJ1-1; no clear D gene. The input for sequencing was peripheral blood mononuclear cells (PBMCs), taken when the disease was refractory, from a patient treated with antithyroid drugs. The receptor comes from a female donor with Graves disease. Written as DNA, the CDR3 is TGTGCTAGTGGTGTGATGGGGATTACTGAAGCTTTCTTT. It specifies CASGVMGITEAFF.